This TCR beta chain was obtained from a study of cytomegalovirus exposure and HLA in healthy donors. Per the germline V gene, CDR1 is SEHNR and CDR2 is FQNEAQ (reference sequence). The CDR3 is 15 amino acids. V dropped 5 bases and J dropped 4 bases, with 14 bases sitting between them. It was with 60 Vbeta and 13 Jbeta primers that the PCR ran. The table came from immunoSEQ multiplex PCR; TCRdb's copy has only in-frame clones and leaves some out. The sample lists approximately 110,000 clones, over 60% occurring once. This TCR came from a middle-aged woman in good health and CMV-seropositive. The source material was PBMCs. V is TRBV7-9 and J is TRBJ1-4; D unclear. The CDR3 loop is CASSRSVGVNEKLFF. In DNA, the CDR3 is TGTGCCAGCAGCCGATCGGTGGGAGTTAATGAAAAACTGTTTTTT.